This is a list of T cell receptor beta chains from one sample in a study of shared clonotypes between healthy human individuals. Sequencing used immunoSEQ multiplex PCR; TCRdb keeps in-frame clones, though not all of them. This sample has a few million clones, with approximately 96% found just once. The specimen sequenced was naive CD4+ T cells sorted from blood. These receptors all come from a man aged 18 to 30 in good health. Both conserved end residues are part of each CDR3. The D gene is left open where the match is weak. Expanded clones get a size class; other rows say once, few or many, or leave the size out.

TRBD2	TRBV9	TRBJ2-2	-	CASSVGLAGDTGELFF	TGTGCCAGCAGCGTAGGACTAGCGGGGGACACCGGGGAGCTGTTTTTT
TRBD1	TRBV11-3	TRBJ2-2	once	CASTQGANTGELFF	TGTGCCAGCACGCAGGGGGCGAACACCGGGGAGCTGTTTTTT
TRBD2	TRBV5-5	TRBJ2-5	once	CASSLGLAGGPQETQYF	TGTGCCAGCAGCTTAGGACTAGCGGGAGGGCCGCAGGAGACCCAGTACTTC
-	TRBV6-5	TRBJ2-3	once	CASRSPSLADTQYF	TGTGCCAGCAGGAGCCCCTCCCTAGCGGATACGCAGTATTTT
-	TRBV5-8	TRBJ1-6	-	CASSLEGHANSPLHF	TGTGCCAGCAGCTTGGAGGGTCATGCCAATTCACCCCTCCACTTT
-	TRBV6-5	TRBJ2-5	-	CASSYSSTPQETQYF	TGTGCCAGCAGTTACTCGTCTACTCCCCAAGAGACCCAGTACTTC
-	TRBV4-1	TRBJ2-2	-	CASSQDTLDGGELFF	TGCGCCAGCAGCCAAGATACCTTGGATGGAGGGGAGCTGTTTTTT
-	TRBV6-1	TRBJ1-5	-	CASRLDSGGVLGEHF	TGTGCCAGCAGACTCGACTCGGGGGGAGTATTGGGAGAGCATTTT
TRBD1	TRBV5-6	TRBJ2-4	-	CASGPGQLNIQYF	TGTGCCAGCGGACCGGGACAGCTAAACATTCAGTACTTC
-	TRBV5-1	TRBJ1-2	-	CASSSQTTGLGTNYGYTF	TGCGCCAGCAGCTCACAAACCACAGGGTTAGGGACTAACTATGGCTACACCTTC
-	TRBV7-9	TRBJ2-2	once	CASSLAGGMPGELFF	TGTGCCAGCAGCTTAGCAGGAGGGATGCCCGGGGAGCTGTTTTTT
-	TRBV30	TRBJ1-4	-	CAWTRPSGEKLFF	TGTGCCTGGACCCGACCGTCGGGGGAAAAACTGTTTTTT
-	TRBV10-3	TRBJ2-2	-	CAISYGSGGELFF	TGTGCCATCAGCTACGGGAGTGGCGGGGAGCTGTTTTTT
-	TRBV5-1	TRBJ1-1	once	CASSLGSTPANTEAFF	TGCGCCAGCAGCTTGGGATCCACTCCCGCGAACACTGAAGCTTTCTTT
-	TRBV12-1	TRBJ1-6	-	CASRPRLYNSPLHF	TGTGCCAGCCGCCCGAGGCTCTATAATTCACCCCTCCACTTT
-	TRBV11-2	TRBJ2-7	-	CASSLESQGYEQYF	TGTGCCAGCAGCTTAGAAAGTCAGGGCTACGAGCAGTACTTC
TRBD1	TRBV10-3	TRBJ1-5	once	CAISSGGDQPQHF	TGTGCCATCAGTTCAGGGGGGGACCAGCCCCAGCATTTT
-	TRBV18	TRBJ2-7	-	CASSPSPGPYEQYF	TGTGCCAGCTCACCATCCCCGGGGCCCTACGAGCAGTACTTC
-	TRBV4-3	TRBJ1-1	-	CASSQDRKNTEAFF	TGCGCCAGCAGCCAAGACCGGAAGAACACTGAAGCTTTCTTT
-	TRBV4-3	TRBJ2-3	-	CASSQDRWGSSDTQYF	TGCGCCAGCAGCCAAGATAGGTGGGGGAGCTCGGATACGCAGTATTTT
TRBD1	TRBV7-9	TRBJ2-3	-	CASSARTGAGLSTDTQYF	TGTGCCAGCAGCGCACGGACAGGGGCCGGCCTATCCACAGATACGCAGTATTTT
-	TRBV1	TRBJ2-3	-	CTSSQDPGLAGTDTQYF	TGCACCAGCAGCCAAGACCCCGGGCTAGCGGGCACAGATACGCAGTATTTT
-	TRBV18	TRBJ2-2	-	CASSPRVEAGELFF	TGTGCCAGCTCACCACGGGTCGAAGCCGGGGAGCTGTTTTTT
-	TRBV30	TRBJ2-7	-	CAWSQGISYEQYF	TGTGCCTGGAGTCAGGGGATTTCCTACGAGCAGTACTTC
-	TRBV9	TRBJ2-3	-	CASSVAPGGITDTQYF	TGTGCCAGCAGCGTAGCGCCCGGGGGCATAACAGATACGCAGTATTTT
-	TRBV27	TRBJ1-6	-	CASSFRRASPLHF	TGTGCCAGCAGTTTCCGTAGGGCTTCACCCCTCCACTTT
-	TRBV5-1	TRBJ1-2	-	CASSSVGGAYGYTF	TGCGCCAGCAGCTCAGTAGGGGGGGCCTATGGCTACACCTTC
-	TRBV6-5	TRBJ1-1	-	CASSKAQANTEAFF	TGTGCCAGCAGCAAAGCCCAAGCCAACACTGAAGCTTTCTTT
-	TRBV4-3	TRBJ2-1	-	CASSQGSVNEQFF	TGCGCCAGCAGCCAAGGTAGTGTCAATGAGCAGTTCTTC
-	TRBV7-9	TRBJ1-4	-	CASSLTITANEKLFF	TGTGCCAGCAGCTTAACCATAACCGCTAATGAAAAACTGTTTTTT
-	TRBV5-5	TRBJ2-1	-	CASSLDWNEQFF	TGTGCCAGCAGCTTGGACTGGAATGAGCAGTTCTTC
TRBD1	TRBV6-1	TRBJ1-2	-	CASYGTANGYTF	TGTGCCAGCTACGGGACAGCTAATGGCTACACCTTC
TRBD1	TRBV5-1	TRBJ1-4	-	CASSLGDRVNEKLFF	TGCGCCAGCAGCTTAGGGGACAGGGTAAATGAAAAACTGTTTTTT
-	TRBV18	TRBJ2-1	-	CASSLIRAGINEQFF	TGTGCCAGCTCACTCATAAGGGCGGGGATAAATGAGCAGTTCTTC
TRBD2	TRBV9	TRBJ2-3	-	CASSVTGTSGPDTQYF	TGTGCCAGCAGCGTAACCGGGACTAGCGGGCCAGATACGCAGTATTTT
TRBD1	TRBV7-2	TRBJ1-6	-	CASSLTLDRRDSPLHF	TGTGCCAGCAGCCTAACCCTGGACAGGAGAGATTCACCCCTCCACTTT
-	TRBV7-9	TRBJ1-6	once	CASSLGLGPLHF	TGTGCCAGCAGCTTAGGATTAGGACCCCTCCACTTT
TRBD2	TRBV11-2	TRBJ2-1	-	CASSLGRTSGRHEQFF	TGTGCCAGCAGCTTAGGTCGAACTAGCGGGAGACATGAGCAGTTCTTC
-	TRBV5-1	TRBJ2-1	-	CASSLLDSRDFYNEQFF	TGCGCCAGCAGCTTGTTGGACAGCAGGGATTTCTACAATGAGCAGTTCTTC
TRBD1	TRBV5-1	TRBJ1-6	-	CASSLGGTDNNSPLHF	TGCGCCAGCAGCCTAGGGGGGACAGATAATAATTCACCCCTCCACTTT
-	TRBV30	TRBJ2-2	-	CAWSPRPGELFF	TGTGCCTGGAGTCCAAGGCCCGGGGAGCTGTTTTTT
TRBD1	TRBV5-4	TRBJ2-7	-	CASSFPGQGSYEQYF	TGTGCCAGCAGCTTTCCGGGACAGGGCTCCTACGAGCAGTACTTC
TRBD1	TRBV7-8	TRBJ1-6	-	CASSFGTGYNSPLHF	TGTGCCAGCAGCTTTGGGACAGGGTATAATTCACCCCTCCACTTT
TRBD1	TRBV6-1	TRBJ2-7	-	CASSERTGFYSEQYF	TGTGCCAGCAGTGAGAGGACAGGGTTTTATTCCGAGCAGTACTTC
TRBD1	TRBV28	TRBJ1-2	-	CASSTTTGGMGGYTF	TGTGCCAGCAGTACCACGACAGGGGGCATGGGTGGCTACACCTTC
TRBD1	TRBV10-3	TRBJ1-2	-	CAISPGQDRDGYTF	TGTGCCATCAGTCCCGGACAGGATCGAGATGGCTACACCTTC
-	TRBV18	TRBJ2-2	-	CASSPSQGLGELFF	TGTGCCAGCTCACCATCACAGGGCCTCGGGGAGCTGTTTTTT
-	TRBV15	TRBJ1-5	-	CATSRDRVLLGNQPQHF	TGTGCCACCAGCAGAGATAGGGTTTTGTTGGGCAATCAGCCCCAGCATTTT
TRBD2	TRBV30	TRBJ2-4	once	CAWSVRSGGAKNIQYF	TGTGCCTGGAGTGTACGTAGCGGGGGGGCCAAAAACATTCAGTACTTC
-	TRBV5-1	TRBJ2-7	-	CASSYDTTRQYF	TGCGCCAGCAGCTATGACACCACCAGGCAGTACTTC
TRBD2	TRBV7-9	TRBJ2-3	-	CASSLALTSGGAKTDTQYF	TGTGCCAGCAGCTTAGCGCTAACTAGCGGGGGGGCCAAGACAGATACGCAGTATTTT
-	TRBV2	TRBJ2-7	-	CASIRELAYEQYF	TGTGCCAGCATACGGGAGTTAGCCTACGAGCAGTACTTC
-	TRBV30	TRBJ1-5	-	CAWSVGSNQPQHF	TGTGCCTGGAGTGTAGGTAGCAATCAGCCCCAGCATTTT
TRBD2	TRBV11-2	TRBJ2-7	once	CASSLSLYGGAYEQYF	TGTGCCAGCAGCTTGTCTTTATACGGGGGGGCCTACGAGCAGTACTTC
-	TRBV28	TRBJ1-1	-	CASTLRRATNTEAFF	TGTGCCAGCACCCTCCGGAGGGCAACGAACACTGAAGCTTTCTTT
-	TRBV5-1	TRBJ1-3	once	CASSLAREGSGNTIYF	TGCGCCAGCAGCTTGGCCCGGGAAGGCTCTGGAAACACCATATATTTT
TRBD1	TRBV5-1	TRBJ2-7	once	CASSLVAGTLRDRGTYEQYF	TGCGCCAGCAGCTTGGTCGCTGGGACTTTAAGGGACAGGGGGACCTACGAGCAGTACTTC
-	TRBV2	TRBJ1-4	-	CASSERLQNEKLFF	TGTGCCAGCAGTGAACGTCTACAGAATGAAAAACTGTTTTTT
TRBD1	TRBV2	TRBJ2-2	-	CASSLDRGQNTGELFF	TGTGCCAGCAGTCTTGACAGGGGGCAAAACACCGGGGAGCTGTTTTTT
-	TRBV4-3	TRBJ1-4	-	CASSQDGWNEKLFF	TGCGCCAGCAGCCAAGATGGTTGGAATGAAAAACTGTTTTTT